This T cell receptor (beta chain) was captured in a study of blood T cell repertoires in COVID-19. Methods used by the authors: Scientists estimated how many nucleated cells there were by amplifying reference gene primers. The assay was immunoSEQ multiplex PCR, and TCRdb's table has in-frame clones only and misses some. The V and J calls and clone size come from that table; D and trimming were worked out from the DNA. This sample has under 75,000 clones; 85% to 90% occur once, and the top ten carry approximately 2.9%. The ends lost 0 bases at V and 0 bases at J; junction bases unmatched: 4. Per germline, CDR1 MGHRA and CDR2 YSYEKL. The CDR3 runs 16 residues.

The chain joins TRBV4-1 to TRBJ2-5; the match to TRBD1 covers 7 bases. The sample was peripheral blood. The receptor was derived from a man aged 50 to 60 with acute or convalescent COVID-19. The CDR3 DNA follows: TGCGCCAGCAGCCAAGATGGACAGGCGAACCAAGAGACCCAGTACTTC. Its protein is CASSQDGQANQETQYF.